This TCR beta chain appears in the sequencing data of a study of shared clonotypes between healthy human individuals. Points on this clone: Its antigen is undetermined.

Positive CCR7 selection of CD45RO-negative cells yielded the naive CD8 cells, and terminally differentiated effector memory CD45RA+ cells were excluded. Healthy HIV-negative adults without recent acute infections or vaccinations served as donors. There were only Caucasian adults among the donors, and all lived in Nashville, Tennessee. The run depth of the assay was deep. Libraries were prepared by immunoSEQ multiplex PCR; TCRdb keeps only in-frame clonotypes and omits some of them. The sample carries about 580,000 clones, roughly 98% recorded once. Study-wide findings and caveats: Some clonotypes were shared by all four sorted-subset donors, while others were not shared. The non-shared ones had lower generation probabilities than the shared ones.

This sequence originates from a young man in good health. Sequenced: naive CD8+ T cells sorted from blood.

The CDR3 DNA reads TGTGCCAGCAGTCCTCGGGACTCCTACGAGCAGTACTTC. Protein: CASSPRDSYEQYF. This chain links TRBV25-1 with TRBJ2-7, with D possibly TRBD2 on 5 matching bases. In germline, CDR1 is MGHDK, CDR2 SYGVNS. V shed 5 bases and J shed 0 bases, with 8 bases lying between them. The CDR3 sequence is 13 residues long.